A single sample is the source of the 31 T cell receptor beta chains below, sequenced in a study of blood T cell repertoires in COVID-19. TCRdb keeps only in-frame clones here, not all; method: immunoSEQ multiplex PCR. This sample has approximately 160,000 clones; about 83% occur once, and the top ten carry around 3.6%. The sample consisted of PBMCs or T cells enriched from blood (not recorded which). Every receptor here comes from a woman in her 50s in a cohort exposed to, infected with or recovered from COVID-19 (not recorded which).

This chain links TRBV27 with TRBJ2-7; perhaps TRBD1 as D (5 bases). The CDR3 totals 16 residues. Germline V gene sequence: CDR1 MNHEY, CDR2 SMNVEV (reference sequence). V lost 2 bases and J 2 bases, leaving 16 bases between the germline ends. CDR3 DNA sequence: TGTGCCAGCAGTTTACGACAAACGGACATTCCCTACGAGCAGTACTTC. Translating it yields CASSLRQTDIPYEQYF.

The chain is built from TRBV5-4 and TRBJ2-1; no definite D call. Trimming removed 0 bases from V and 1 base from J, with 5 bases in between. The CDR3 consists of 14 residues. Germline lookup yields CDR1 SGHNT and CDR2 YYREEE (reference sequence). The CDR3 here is CASSLDTSYNEQFF. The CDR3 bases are TGTGCCAGCAGCTTGGATACTTCCTACAATGAGCAGTTCTTC.

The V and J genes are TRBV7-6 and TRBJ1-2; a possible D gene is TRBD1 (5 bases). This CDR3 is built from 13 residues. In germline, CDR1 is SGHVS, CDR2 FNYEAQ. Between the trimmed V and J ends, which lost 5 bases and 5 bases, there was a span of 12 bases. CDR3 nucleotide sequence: TGTGCCAGCAGCGCTCAGGGTGGATATGGCTACACCTTC. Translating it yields CASSAQGGYGYTF.

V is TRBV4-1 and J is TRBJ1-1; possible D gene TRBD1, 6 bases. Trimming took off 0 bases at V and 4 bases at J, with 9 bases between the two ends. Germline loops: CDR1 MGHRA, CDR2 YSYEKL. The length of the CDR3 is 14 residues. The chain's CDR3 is CASSQEQGVTEAFF. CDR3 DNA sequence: TGCGCCAGCAGCCAAGAACAGGGTGTCACTGAAGCTTTCTTT.

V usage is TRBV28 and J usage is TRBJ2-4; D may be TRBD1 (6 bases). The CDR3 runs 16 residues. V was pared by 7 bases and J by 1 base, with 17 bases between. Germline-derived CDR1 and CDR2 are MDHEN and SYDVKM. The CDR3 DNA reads TGTGCCAGCAATGGGTCAGGGGCTGGCGCCAAAAACATTCAGTACTTC. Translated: CASNGSGAGAKNIQYF.

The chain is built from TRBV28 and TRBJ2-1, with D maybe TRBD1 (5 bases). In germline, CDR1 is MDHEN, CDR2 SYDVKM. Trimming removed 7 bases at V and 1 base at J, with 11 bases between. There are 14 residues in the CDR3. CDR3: CASKGISSYNEQFF. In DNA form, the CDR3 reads TGTGCCAGCAAGGGGATATCGTCCTACAATGAGCAGTTCTTC. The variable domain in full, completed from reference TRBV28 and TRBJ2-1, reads DVKVTQSSRYLVKRTGEKVFLECVQDMDHENMFWYRQDPGLGLRLIYFSYDVKMKEKGDIPEGYSVSREKKERFSLILESASTNQTSMYLCASKGISSYNEQFFGPGTRLTVL.

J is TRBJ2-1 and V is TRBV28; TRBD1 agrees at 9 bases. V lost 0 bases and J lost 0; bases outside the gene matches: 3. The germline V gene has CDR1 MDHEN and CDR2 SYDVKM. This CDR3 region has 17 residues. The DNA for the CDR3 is TGTGCCAGCAGTTTATGGGGACAGGGACCCTCCTACAATGAGCAGTTCTTC. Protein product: CASSLWGQGPSYNEQFF.

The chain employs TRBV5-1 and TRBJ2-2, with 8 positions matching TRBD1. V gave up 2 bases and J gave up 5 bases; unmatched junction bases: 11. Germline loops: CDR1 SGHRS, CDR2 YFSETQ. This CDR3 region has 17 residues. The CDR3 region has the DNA TGCGCCAGCAGCTTCCCCCCGGACAGGGTCAGAACCGGGGAGCTGTTTTTT. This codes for CASSFPPDRVRTGELFF. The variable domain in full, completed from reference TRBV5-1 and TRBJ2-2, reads KAGVTQTPRYLIKTRGQQVTLSCSPISGHRSVSWYQQTPGQGLQFLFEYFSETQRNKGNFPGRFSGRQFSNSRSEMNVSTLELGDSALYLCASSFPPDRVRTGELFFGEGSRLTVL.

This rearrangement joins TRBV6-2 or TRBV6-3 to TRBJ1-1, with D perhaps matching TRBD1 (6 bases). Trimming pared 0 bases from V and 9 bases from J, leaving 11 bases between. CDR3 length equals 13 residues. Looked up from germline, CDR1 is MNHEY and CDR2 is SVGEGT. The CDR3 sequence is CASSYSRGTQAFF. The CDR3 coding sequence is TGTGCCAGCAGTTACTCGCGAGGGACACAAGCTTTCTTT.

This CDR3 is CASSPETGRTTDTQYF. For the CDR3, the DNA is TGTGCCAGCAGCCCAGAGACAGGGCGGACCACAGATACGCAGTATTTT. This chain links TRBV27 with TRBJ2-3; 7 nucleotides line up with TRBD1. Germline values: CDR1 MNHEY, CDR2 SMNVEV (reference sequence). CDR3 length: 16 residues. V lost 6 bases to trimming and J lost 2 bases; unmatched junction nucleotides: 11.

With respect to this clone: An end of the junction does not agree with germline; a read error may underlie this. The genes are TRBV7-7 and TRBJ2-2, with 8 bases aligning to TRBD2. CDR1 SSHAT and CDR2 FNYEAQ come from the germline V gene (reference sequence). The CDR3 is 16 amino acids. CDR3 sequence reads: CASSLVRGARTGELFF. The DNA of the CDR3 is TGTGCTAGCAGCTTAGTGCGGGGGGCAAGGACCGGGGAGCTGTTTTTT.

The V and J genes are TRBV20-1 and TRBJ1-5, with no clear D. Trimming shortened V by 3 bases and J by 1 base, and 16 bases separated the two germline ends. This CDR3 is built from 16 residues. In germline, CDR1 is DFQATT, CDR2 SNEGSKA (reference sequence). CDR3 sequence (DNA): TGCAGTGCTAGTGTAGCGAGAAGTGCGAGCAATCAGCCCCAGCATTTT. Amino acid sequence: CSASVARSASNQPQHF.

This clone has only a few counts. This CDR3 reads CASSLSGGPLHF. The CDR3 DNA reads as TGTGCCAGCAGCCTGAGCGGTGGGCCCCTCCACTTT. The chain joins TRBV3-1 (or the pseudogene TRBV3-2) to TRBJ1-6, with D unclear. Trimming took off 4 bases at V and 13 bases at J, with 11 bases between the two ends. Germline V gene data show CDR1 as LGHDT and CDR2 as YNNKEL (reference sequence). There are 12 residues in the CDR3.

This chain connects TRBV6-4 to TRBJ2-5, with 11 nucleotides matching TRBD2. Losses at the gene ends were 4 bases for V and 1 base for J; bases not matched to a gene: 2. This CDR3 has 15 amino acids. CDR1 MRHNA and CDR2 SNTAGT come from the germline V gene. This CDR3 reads CASSAGTSGQETQYF. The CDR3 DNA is TGTGCCAGCAGTGCGGGGACTAGCGGCCAAGAGACCCAGTACTTC.

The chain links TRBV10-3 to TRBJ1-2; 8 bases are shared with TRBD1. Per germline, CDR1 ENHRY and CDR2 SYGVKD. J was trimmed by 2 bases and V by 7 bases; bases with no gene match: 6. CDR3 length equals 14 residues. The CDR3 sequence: CAITPTGDNYGYTF. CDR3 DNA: TGTGCCATCACCCCGACAGGGGACAACTATGGCTACACCTTC.

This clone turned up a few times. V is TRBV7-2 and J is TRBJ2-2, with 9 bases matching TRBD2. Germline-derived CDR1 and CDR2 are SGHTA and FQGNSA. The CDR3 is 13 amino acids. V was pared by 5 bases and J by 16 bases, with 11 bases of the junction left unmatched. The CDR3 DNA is TGTGCCAGCAGCCCCCCCGGGACTAGCAGCACGTTTTTT. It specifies CASSPPGTSSTFF. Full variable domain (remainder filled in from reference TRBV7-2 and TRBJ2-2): GAGVSQSPSNKVTEKGKDVELRCDPISGHTALYWYRQSLGQGLEFLIYFQGNSAPDKSGLPSDRFSAERTGGSVSTLTIQRTQQEDSAVYLCASSPPGTSSTFFGEGSRLTVL.

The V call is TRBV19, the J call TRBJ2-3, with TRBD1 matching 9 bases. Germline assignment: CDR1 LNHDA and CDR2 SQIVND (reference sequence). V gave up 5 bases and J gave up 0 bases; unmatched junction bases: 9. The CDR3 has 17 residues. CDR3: CASSGTGTGLSTDTQYF. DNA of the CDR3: TGTGCCAGTAGTGGAACCGGGACAGGGCTTAGCACAGATACGCAGTATTTT.

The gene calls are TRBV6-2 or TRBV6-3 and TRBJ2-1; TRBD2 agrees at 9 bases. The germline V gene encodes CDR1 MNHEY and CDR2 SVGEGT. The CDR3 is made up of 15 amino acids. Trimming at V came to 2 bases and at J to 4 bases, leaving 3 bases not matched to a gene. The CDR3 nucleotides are TGTGCCAGCAGTTACGGGCGGGGGGGGTACAATGAGCAGTTCTTC. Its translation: CASSYGRGGYNEQFF.

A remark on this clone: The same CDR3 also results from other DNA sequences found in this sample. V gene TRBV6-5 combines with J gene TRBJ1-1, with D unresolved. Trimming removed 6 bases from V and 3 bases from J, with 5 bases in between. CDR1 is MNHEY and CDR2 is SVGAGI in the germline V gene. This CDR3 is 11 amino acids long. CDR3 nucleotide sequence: TGTGCCAGCAGAAGAGACACTGAAGCTTTCTTT. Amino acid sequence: CASRRDTEAFF.

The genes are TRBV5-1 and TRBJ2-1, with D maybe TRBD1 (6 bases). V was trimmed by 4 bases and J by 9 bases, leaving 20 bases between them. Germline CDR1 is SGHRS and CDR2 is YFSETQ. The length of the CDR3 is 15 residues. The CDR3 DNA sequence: TGCGCCAGCAGCACGGACGGACAGCCCTTAGCTGAGCAGTTCTTC. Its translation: CASSTDGQPLAEQFF.

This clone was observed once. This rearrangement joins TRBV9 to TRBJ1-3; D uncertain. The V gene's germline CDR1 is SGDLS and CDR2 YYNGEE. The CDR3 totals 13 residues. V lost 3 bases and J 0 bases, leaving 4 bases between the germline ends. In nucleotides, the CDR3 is TGTGCCAGCAGCGCAGGCTCTGGAAACACCATATATTTT. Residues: CASSAGSGNTIYF.

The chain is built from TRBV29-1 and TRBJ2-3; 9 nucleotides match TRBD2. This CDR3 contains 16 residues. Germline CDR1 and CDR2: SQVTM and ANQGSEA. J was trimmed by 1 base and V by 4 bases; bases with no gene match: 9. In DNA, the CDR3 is TGCAGCGTTGCGGGCGGGAGGGCCCCGGGCACAGATACGCAGTATTTT. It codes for CSVAGGRAPGTDTQYF.

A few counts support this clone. CDR3 DNA sequence: TGTGCCAGCAGCGACCTAGCGGGAGGCACAGATACGCAGTATTTT. This gives the protein CASSDLAGGTDTQYF. The chain recombines TRBV7-9 with TRBJ2-3, with 10 bases that match TRBD2. V lost 5 bases and J lost 1; bases outside the gene matches: 3. From germline, CDR1 is SEHNR and CDR2 FQNEAQ (reference sequence). This CDR3 is built from 15 residues.

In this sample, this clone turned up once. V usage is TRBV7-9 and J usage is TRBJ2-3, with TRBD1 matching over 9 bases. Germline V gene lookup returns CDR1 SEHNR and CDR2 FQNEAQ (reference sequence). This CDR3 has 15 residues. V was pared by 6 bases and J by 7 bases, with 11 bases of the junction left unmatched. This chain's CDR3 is CASSSLDRGIYTQYF. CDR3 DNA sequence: TGTGCCAGCAGTTCGCTCGACAGGGGGATTTATACGCAGTATTTT.

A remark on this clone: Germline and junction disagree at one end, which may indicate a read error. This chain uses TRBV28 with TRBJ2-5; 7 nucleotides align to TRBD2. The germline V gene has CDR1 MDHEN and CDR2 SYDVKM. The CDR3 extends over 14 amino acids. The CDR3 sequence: CASSDSGTKETQYF. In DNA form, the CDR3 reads TGTGCCAGCAGCGACTCTGGGACTAAAGAAACCCAGTACTTC.

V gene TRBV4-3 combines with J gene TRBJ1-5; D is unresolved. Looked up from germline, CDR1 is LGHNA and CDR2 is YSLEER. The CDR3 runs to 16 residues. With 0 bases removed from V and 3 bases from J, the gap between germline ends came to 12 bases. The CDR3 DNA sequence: TGCGCCAGCAGCCAAGAGGCTGGGCAACTCAATCAGCCCCAGCATTTT. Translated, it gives CASSQEAGQLNQPQHF.

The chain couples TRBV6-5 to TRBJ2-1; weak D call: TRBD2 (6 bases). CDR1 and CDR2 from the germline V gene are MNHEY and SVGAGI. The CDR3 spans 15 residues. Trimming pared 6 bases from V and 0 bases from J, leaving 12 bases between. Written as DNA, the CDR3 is TGTGCCAGCAGCCTGACGGGAGCCTCCTACAATGAGCAGTTCTTC. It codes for CASSLTGASYNEQFF.

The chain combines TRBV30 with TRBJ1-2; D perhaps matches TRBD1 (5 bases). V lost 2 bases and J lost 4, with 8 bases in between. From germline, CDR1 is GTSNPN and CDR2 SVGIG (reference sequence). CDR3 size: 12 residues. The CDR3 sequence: CAWSMGGYGYTF. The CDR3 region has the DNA TGTGCCTGGAGTATGGGGGGCTATGGCTACACCTTC.

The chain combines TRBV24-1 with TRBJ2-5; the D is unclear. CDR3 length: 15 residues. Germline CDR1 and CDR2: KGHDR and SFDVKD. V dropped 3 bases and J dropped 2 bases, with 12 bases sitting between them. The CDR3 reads CATSDPPPGQETQYF. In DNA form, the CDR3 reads TGTGCCACCAGTGATCCGCCCCCAGGTCAAGAGACCCAGTACTTC.

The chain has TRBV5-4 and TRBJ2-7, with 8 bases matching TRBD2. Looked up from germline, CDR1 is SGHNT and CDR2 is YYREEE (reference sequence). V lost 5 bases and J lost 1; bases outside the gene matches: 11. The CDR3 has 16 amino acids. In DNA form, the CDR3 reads TGTGCCAGCAGAGTTGAGGGGGTAGCGGGATCCTACGAGCAGTACTTC. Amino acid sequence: CASRVEGVAGSYEQYF. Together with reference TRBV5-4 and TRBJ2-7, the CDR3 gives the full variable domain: ETGVTQSPTHLIKTRGQQVTLRCSSQSGHNTVSWYQQALGQGPQFIFQYYREEENGRGNFPPRFSGLQFPNYSSELNVNALELDDSALYLCASRVEGVAGSYEQYFGPGTRLTVT.

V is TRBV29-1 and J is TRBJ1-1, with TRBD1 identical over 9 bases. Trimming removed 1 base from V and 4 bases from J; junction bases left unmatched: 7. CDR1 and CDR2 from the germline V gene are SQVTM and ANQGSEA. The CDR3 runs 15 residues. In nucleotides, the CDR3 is TGCAGCGTTGAAGTGGGACAGGGTTTGGGCACTGAAGCTTTCTTT. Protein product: CSVEVGQGLGTEAFF.